A single sample is the source of the 24 T cell receptor beta chains below, sequenced in a study of PD-1 blockade in classical Hodgkin lymphoma. The repertoire was sequenced with immunoSEQ multiplex PCR; TCRdb's copy has only in-frame clones and lacks some. This sample has roughly 50,000 clones; around 85% occur once, and the top ten carry around 17%. Each patient relapsed following autologous stem cell transplantation, and prior brentuximab vedotin exposure differed. The sample here was peripheral blood mononuclear cells (PBMCs), taken at baseline. Every receptor here comes from a human donor with classical Hodgkin lymphoma.

The chain carries TRBV13 and TRBJ1-5; D remains ambiguous. The CDR3 extends over 12 amino acids. From germline, CDR1 is PRHDT and CDR2 FYEKMQ (reference sequence). Trimming shortened V by 2 bases and J by 7 bases, and 6 bases separated the two germline ends. The CDR3 bases are TGTGCCAGCAGCTTAAGAGGGCAGCCCCAGCATTTT. Translated, it gives CASSLRGQPQHF.

The rearrangement uses TRBV30 and TRBJ1-4; 11 bases agree with TRBD1. V was pared by 2 bases and J by 4 bases, with 6 bases of the junction left unmatched. Germline V lookup: CDR1 GTSNPN, CDR2 SVGIG (reference sequence). The CDR3 spans 16 residues. CDR3 in DNA: TGTGCCTGGAGTACCGGGACAGGGGGAGTTAATGAAAAACTGTTTTTT. This sequence encodes CAWSTGTGGVNEKLFF.

The J gene is TRBJ1-2, the V gene TRBV5-1, with D unresolved. The germline V gene encodes CDR1 SGHRS and CDR2 YFSETQ. This CDR3 contains 13 residues. V lost 4 bases and J 7 bases, leaving 14 bases between the germline ends. CDR3 loop: CASSLSVAAGYTF. DNA of the CDR3: TGCGCCAGCAGCCTCTCGGTAGCGGCTGGCTACACCTTC.

The rearrangement links TRBV6-6 to TRBJ2-1; 12 bases map to TRBD2. The CDR3 is made up of 14 amino acids. J lost 4 bases, V lost 6 bases, and 1 base had no gene match. Germline values: CDR1 MNHNY, CDR2 SVGAGI (reference sequence). CDR3 amino acids: CASRTSGSYNEQFF. CDR3 nucleotide sequence: TGTGCCAGCAGGACTAGCGGGAGTTACAATGAGCAGTTCTTC.

V is TRBV5-1 and J is TRBJ2-3, with 11 bases that match TRBD1. Unmatched junction bases numbered 7, after V lost 4 bases and J lost 6 bases. This CDR3 is built from 15 residues. CDR1 is SGHRS and CDR2 is YFSETQ in the germline V gene. The CDR3 DNA reads as TGCGCCAGCAGCCCCCAGAGGACAGGGGGCGATACGCAGTATTTT. Encoded protein: CASSPQRTGGDTQYF.

The V and J genes are TRBV18 and TRBJ2-3; D might be TRBD1 (5 bases). Germline CDR1 and CDR2: KGHSH and LQKENI. V was shortened by 2 bases and J by 4 bases, with 10 bases between the two germline ends. The CDR3 sequence is 14 residues long. The CDR3 DNA is TGTGCCAGCTCACCATCAGGGCAGGCAGATACGCAGTATTTT. As protein: CASSPSGQADTQYF.

The chain recombines TRBV5-4 with TRBJ2-1; TRBD2 matches 7 bases. Losses at the gene ends were 6 bases for V and 5 bases for J; bases not matched to a gene: 5. CDR3 length: 13 residues. The germline V gene has CDR1 SGHNT and CDR2 YYREEE (reference sequence). CDR3 protein: CASTSGMDNEQFF. The CDR3 nucleotides are TGTGCCAGCACCAGCGGGATGGACAATGAGCAGTTCTTC.

The gene calls are TRBV6-6 and TRBJ2-7; no clear D. CDR3 length equals 14 residues. The germline V gene encodes CDR1 MNHNY and CDR2 SVGAGI (reference sequence). V was cut by 3 bases and J by 9 bases, with 18 bases left in between. Written as DNA, the CDR3 is TGTGCCAGCAGTTATCACATATCCCTACTGACGCAGTACTTC. Translation gives CASSYHISLLTQYF.

The chain uses TRBV19 and TRBJ2-7; D is ambiguous. Germline assignment: CDR1 LNHDA and CDR2 SQIVND (reference sequence). The CDR3 totals 13 residues. V was clipped by 5 bases and J by 7 bases, with 15 bases between them. CDR3 sequence: CASSSRPSKEQYF. CDR3 bases: TGTGCCAGTAGTTCAAGACCTTCCAAAGAGCAGTACTTC.

The CDR3 loop reads CASSVAWTVTEAFF. The CDR3 DNA reads as TGTGCCAGCAGCGTAGCTTGGACAGTCACTGAAGCTTTCTTT. The chain has TRBV9 and TRBJ1-1, with D tentatively TRBD1 (6 bases). V was shortened by 0 bases and J by 4 bases, with 10 bases between the two germline ends. Per germline, CDR1 SGDLS and CDR2 YYNGEE. CDR3 length equals 14 residues.

This clone was found once. The chain joins TRBV25-1 to TRBJ1-1, with D maybe TRBD1 (5 bases). Deletions cut 3 bases from V and 3 bases from J, with 14 bases between. Germline assignment: CDR1 MGHDK and CDR2 SYGVNS. The CDR3 spans 15 residues. The CDR3 DNA sequence: TGTGCCAGCAGTGAGGTGGGGGGGGAGGACACTGAAGCTTTCTTT. Translating it yields CASSEVGGEDTEAFF.

V and J are TRBV4-3 and TRBJ2-4; D tentatively fits TRBD1 or TRBD2 (5 bases each). CDR1 and CDR2 from the germline V gene are LGHNA and YSLEER. This CDR3 contains 14 residues. V lost 1 base and J lost 2, with 6 bases in between. CDR3 DNA sequence: TGCGCCAGCAGCCAAGGGGGGACCAAAAACATTCAGTACTTC. Protein sequence: CASSQGGTKNIQYF.

This rearrangement joins TRBV11-3 to TRBJ2-5, with D possibly being TRBD1 (6 bases). The CDR3 has 14 residues. Trimming removed 0 bases from V and 5 bases from J, with 10 bases in between. Germline V gene lookup returns CDR1 SGHNT and CDR2 YENEEA. CDR3 sequence (DNA): TGTGCCAGCAGCTTAGAACAGGGTTGGGAGACCCAGTACTTC. Amino acids: CASSLEQGWETQYF. The variable domain in full, completed from reference TRBV11-3 and TRBJ2-5, reads EAGVVQSPRYKIIEKKQPVAFWCNPISGHNTLYWYLQNLGQGPELLIRYENEEAVDDSQLPKDRFSAERLKGVDSTLKIQPAELGDSAVYLCASSLEQGWETQYFGPGTRLLVL.

V usage is TRBV14 and J usage is TRBJ2-4; D not resolved. Looked up from germline, CDR1 is SGHDN and CDR2 is FVKESK. V lost 3 bases, J lost 0 bases, and 15 bases lay in between. The CDR3 totals 17 residues. In nucleotides, the CDR3 is TGTGCCAGCAGCCATTCGACATTTCGATCAGCCAAAAACATTCAGTACTTC. Amino acids: CASSHSTFRSAKNIQYF.

This clone was counted once. The chain uses TRBV5-4 and TRBJ2-5, with 14 bases fitting TRBD2. V trimming: 4 bases; J trimming: 4 bases; junction bases outside the gene matches: 3. The CDR3 is 15 amino acids. Germline CDR1 and CDR2: SGHNT and YYREEE (reference sequence). CDR3 nucleotides: TGTGCCAGCAGCACCGGGACTAGCGGGAGAGAGACCCAGTACTTC. Protein sequence: CASSTGTSGRETQYF.

The rearrangement links TRBV5-6 to TRBJ1-2; D call uncertain. The CDR3 is 11 amino acids. V was clipped by 2 bases and J by 5 bases, with 4 bases between them. The V gene's germline CDR1 is SGHDT and CDR2 YYEEEE. The CDR3 is CASSFQYGYTF. The CDR3 nucleotides are TGTGCCAGCAGCTTCCAGTATGGCTACACCTTC.

V and J are TRBV5-1 and TRBJ2-1, with 7 bases that match TRBD2. The CDR3 runs 15 residues. Germline CDR1 is SGHRS and CDR2 is YFSETQ. V lost 1 base, J lost 3 bases, and 4 bases stayed unmatched. This CDR3 is CASSLSLAVYNEQFF. The CDR3 DNA sequence: TGCGCCAGCAGCTTGAGCCTAGCGGTCTACAATGAGCAGTTCTTC.

This chain uses TRBV6-1 with TRBJ1-2; TRBD1 matches at 7 bases. V lost 2 bases and J lost 4; bases outside the gene matches: 10. The CDR3 loop spans 16 amino acids. Germline V lookup: CDR1 MNHNS, CDR2 SASEGT. The CDR3 DNA reads as TGTGCCAGCAGTGAAAGGGGGCAGGGATCGGGCTATGGCTACACCTTC. Amino acids: CASSERGQGSGYGYTF.

This clone appeared a few times. The chain links TRBV30 to TRBJ1-1; 9 positions match TRBD1. This CDR3 region has 16 residues. The germline V gene has CDR1 GTSNPN and CDR2 SVGIG (reference sequence). After removal of 2 bases from V and 0 bases from J, the junction contained 7 bases not matched to a gene. The CDR3 loop reads CAWSRPGQGMNTEAFF. The CDR3 coding sequence is TGTGCCTGGAGTAGACCCGGACAGGGGATGAACACTGAAGCTTTCTTT. Drawing the rest from reference TRBV30 and TRBJ1-1, the complete variable domain is SQTIHQWPATLVQPVGSPLSLECTVEGTSNPNLYWYRQAAGRGLQLLFYSVGIGQISSEVPQNLSASRPQDRQFILSSKKLLLSDSGFYLCAWSRPGQGMNTEAFFGQGTRLTVV.

CDR3 DNA sequence: TGTGCCAGCAGCTTAGCGGGGGGCTCCACTGAAGCTTTCTTT. This encodes CASSLAGGSTEAFF. The rearrangement links TRBV13 to TRBJ1-1; D is perhaps TRBD1 (6 bases). The V end lost 1 base, the J end lost 4 bases, and 10 bases lay between the germline ends. The CDR3 contains 14 residues. The germline CDR1 and CDR2 sequences are PRHDT and FYEKMQ (reference sequence).

CDR3 protein: CSVVLAGFGYTDTQYF. In DNA form, the CDR3 reads TGCAGCGTTGTGTTAGCGGGATTCGGGTACACAGATACGCAGTATTTT. The chain recombines TRBV29-1 with TRBJ2-3, with TRBD2 matching 8 bases. V shed 4 bases, J shed 2 bases, and the junction held 11 bases outside the gene matches. The V gene's germline CDR1 is SQVTM and CDR2 ANQGSEA. The CDR3 length is 16 residues.

This sequence joins TRBV6-1 and TRBJ1-2; D not resolved. The CDR3 has 14 amino acids. Germline CDR1 is MNHNS and CDR2 is SASEGT. Trimming left V 1 base short and J 4 bases short, with 10 bases between. The CDR3 nucleotides read TGTGCCAGCAGTGAAGGACCTAGAGGCTATGGCTACACCTTC. Residues: CASSEGPRGYGYTF.

This chain joins TRBV15 and TRBJ1-2, with TRBD1 matching over 7 bases. CDR1 and CDR2 from the germline V gene are LNHNV and YYDKDF (reference sequence). The junction had 10 bases not matched to a gene; V was cut back by 3 bases and J by 9 bases. The CDR3 is 14 residues long. This CDR3 is CATSRGTGAMSYTF. The CDR3 region has the DNA TGTGCCACCAGCAGGGGTACAGGGGCTATGAGCTACACCTTC.

The DNA for the CDR3 is TGTGCCAGTTGGGGGGAGAGGAACTATGGCTACACCTTC. Residues: CASWGERNYGYTF. This sequence joins TRBV19 and TRBJ1-2; possibly TRBD1 for D (5 bases). V was cut by 8 bases and J by 2 bases, with 12 bases left in between. The CDR3 spans 13 residues. Germline lookup yields CDR1 LNHDA and CDR2 SQIVND (reference sequence). The full variable domain, its missing parts supplied by reference TRBV19 and TRBJ1-2, is DGGITQSPKYLFRKEGQNVTLSCEQNLNHDAMYWYRQDPGQGLRLIYYSQIVNDFQKGDIAEGYSVSREKKESFPLTVTSAQKNPTAFYLCASWGERNYGYTFGSGTRLTVV.